The T cell receptor (beta chain) under discussion was sequenced for a study of blood T cell repertoires in COVID-19. At the level of the study: Samples representing acute and convalescent COVID-19 were sourced from the United States, Italy and Spain. From T cells, B-cell-depleted T cells, or PBMCs came the material, which was cDNA or gDNA.

Under the authors' procedure: Reference gene primers were amplified, and this amplification served to estimate nucleated cell counts. Sequencing used immunoSEQ multiplex PCR; TCRdb keeps in-frame clones, though not all of them. The DNA was the basis for D and trimming; V, J and clone size are from that table. The sample has 310,000 or so clones; roughly 87% are singletons. V was pared by 0 bases and J by 4 bases, with 12 bases between. The CDR3 runs 15 residues. Germline-derived CDR1 and CDR2 are MDHEN and SYDVKM. The TCR comes from a woman between 50 and 59 years old who had recovered from COVID-19. Sequenced sample: peripheral blood. V gene TRBV28 combines with J gene TRBJ1-1; a possible D gene is TRBD1 (5 bases). CDR3 sequence (DNA): TGTGCCAGCAGTTTATGGGGCCTGACAGCCACTGAAGCTTTCTTT. The encoded protein is CASSLWGLTATEAFF. Using reference TRBV28 and TRBJ1-1 for the parts outside the CDR3, the full variable domain is DVKVTQSSRYLVKRTGEKVFLECVQDMDHENMFWYRQDPGLGLRLIYFSYDVKMKEKGDIPEGYSVSREKKERFSLILESASTNQTSMYLCASSLWGLTATEAFFGQGTRLTVV.